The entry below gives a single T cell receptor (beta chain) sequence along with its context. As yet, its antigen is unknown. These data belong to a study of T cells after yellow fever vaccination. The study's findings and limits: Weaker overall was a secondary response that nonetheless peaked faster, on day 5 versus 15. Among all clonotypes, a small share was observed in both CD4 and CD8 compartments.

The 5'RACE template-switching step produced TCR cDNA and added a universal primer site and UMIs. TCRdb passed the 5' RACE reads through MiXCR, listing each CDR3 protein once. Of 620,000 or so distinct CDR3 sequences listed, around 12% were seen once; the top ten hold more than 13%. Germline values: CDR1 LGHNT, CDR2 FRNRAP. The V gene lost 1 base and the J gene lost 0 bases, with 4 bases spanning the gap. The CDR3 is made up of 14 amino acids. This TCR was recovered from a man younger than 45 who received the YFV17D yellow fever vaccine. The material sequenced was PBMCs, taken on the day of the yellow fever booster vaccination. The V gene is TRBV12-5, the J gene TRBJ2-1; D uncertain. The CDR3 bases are TGTGCTAGTGGTTTGGAAAGCTCCTACAATGAGCAGTTCTTC. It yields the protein CASGLESSYNEQFF.